The present entry profiles one TCR beta chain with its context. Stem cell-like memory, regulatory, central memory and naive CD4+ cells were sorted via CD45RO/CCR7/CD25/CD127/CD95/CD27. Of the isolated RNA, all was reverse transcribed, and so the sequenced material was expressed TCRB transcripts. Clones were read by immunoSEQ multiplex PCR, and TCRdb kept only the in-frame ones, dropping some. The sample carries tens of thousands of clones, roughly 60% recorded once. The sample belongs to a study of beta chain features in type 1 diabetes. Sequencing was performed on Tregs from blood. This receptor was taken from a woman aged 18-29 years in good health.

The CDR3 sequence is CASWRVGSLNTGELFF. DNA for the CDR3: TGTGCCAGCTGGCGGGTTGGATCACTAAACACCGGGGAGCTGTTTTTT. This chain connects TRBV27 to TRBJ2-2; D might be TRBD2 (5 bases). Trimming removed 8 bases from V and 2 bases from J, with 18 bases in between. The CDR3 is 16 residues long. Looked up from germline, CDR1 is MNHEY and CDR2 is SMNVEV (reference sequence).